This T cell receptor beta chain was profiled in a study of blood T cell repertoires in COVID-19. The overall study: Sites across the United States, Italy and Spain contributed samples from acute and convalescent COVID-19. Sample material is recorded as cDNA or gDNA derived from T cells, B-cell-depleted T cells, or PBMCs.

This clone came up a few times. As handled by the study authors: Researchers report that nucleated cell counts were estimated from reference gene primer amplification. TCRdb keeps only in-frame clones here, not all; method: immunoSEQ multiplex PCR. V, J and clone size derive from that table, while D and trimming were established from the DNA sequence. The repertoire holds about 110,000 clones, with about 72% as singletons. The origin of this receptor is a woman aged 55-70 years with acute or convalescent COVID-19. Input material: peripheral blood.

CDR3 nucleotides: TGTGCCAGCAGACAGGGCCCAGAGCTCGAGCAGTACTTC. The encoded protein is CASRQGPELEQYF. The rearrangement links TRBV7-2 to TRBJ2-7, with D perhaps TRBD1 (6 bases). Trimming took 6 bases from V and 6 from J, leaving 15 bases between them. CDR1 is SGHTA, CDR2 FQGNSA, per germline. This CDR3 comprises 13 residues.